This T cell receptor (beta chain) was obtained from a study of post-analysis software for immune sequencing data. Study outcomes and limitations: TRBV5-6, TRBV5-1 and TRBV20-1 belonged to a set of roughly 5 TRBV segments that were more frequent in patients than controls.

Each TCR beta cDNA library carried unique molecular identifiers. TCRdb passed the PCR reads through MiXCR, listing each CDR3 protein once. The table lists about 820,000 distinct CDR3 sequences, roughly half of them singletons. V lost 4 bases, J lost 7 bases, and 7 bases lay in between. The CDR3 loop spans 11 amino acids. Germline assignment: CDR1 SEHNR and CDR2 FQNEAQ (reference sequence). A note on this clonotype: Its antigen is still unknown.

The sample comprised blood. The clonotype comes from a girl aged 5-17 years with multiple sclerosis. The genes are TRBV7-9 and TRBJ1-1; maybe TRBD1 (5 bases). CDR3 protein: CASSWGVEAFF. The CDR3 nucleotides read TGTGCCAGCAGCTGGGGGGTTGAAGCTTTCTTT.